Detailed here is one T cell receptor (beta chain). Its target is not known. These data originate in a study of shared clonotypes between healthy human individuals. Terminally differentiated effector memory CD45RA+ cells were excluded by CCR7 positive selection of CD45RO-negative cells. Nashville, Tennessee was home to all donors, who were Caucasian adults. Study-level results: Clonotype sharing levels among donors were expected to vary with sequencing depth. Shared clonotypes: about 5.3% naive CD4, 3.5% to 4% naive CD8, about 2.4% memory CD4, 0.4% to 0.5% memory CD8.

The CDR3 consists of 15 residues. Germline V gene sequence: CDR1 MDHEN, CDR2 SYDVKM. The trim removed 4 bases at V and 3 bases at J, leaving 6 bases unmatched. Deep was the level used in running the assay. Clones were read by immunoSEQ multiplex PCR, and TCRdb kept only the in-frame ones, dropping some. The sample carries over 800,000 clones, 80% to 95% recorded once. This receptor was identified in a man aged 25-40 years in good health. Sequenced material: naive CD8+ T cells sorted from blood. This chain uses TRBV28 with TRBJ2-5; 9 bases fit TRBD1. For the CDR3, the DNA is TGTGCCAGCAGTTCGGTGGACAGGGGCAAAGAGACCCAGTACTTC. It yields the protein CASSSVDRGKETQYF.